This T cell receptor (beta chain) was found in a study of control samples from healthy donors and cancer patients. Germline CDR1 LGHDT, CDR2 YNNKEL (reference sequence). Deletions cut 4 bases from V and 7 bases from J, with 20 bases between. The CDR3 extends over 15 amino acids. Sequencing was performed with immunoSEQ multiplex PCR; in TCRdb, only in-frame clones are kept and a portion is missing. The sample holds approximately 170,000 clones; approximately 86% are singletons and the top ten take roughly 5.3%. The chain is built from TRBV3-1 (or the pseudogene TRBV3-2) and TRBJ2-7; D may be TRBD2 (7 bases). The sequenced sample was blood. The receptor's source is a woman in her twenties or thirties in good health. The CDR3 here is CASSPGGGLGGEQYF. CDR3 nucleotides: TGTGCCAGCAGCCCCGGAGGGGGGCTCGGGGGGGAGCAGTACTTC.